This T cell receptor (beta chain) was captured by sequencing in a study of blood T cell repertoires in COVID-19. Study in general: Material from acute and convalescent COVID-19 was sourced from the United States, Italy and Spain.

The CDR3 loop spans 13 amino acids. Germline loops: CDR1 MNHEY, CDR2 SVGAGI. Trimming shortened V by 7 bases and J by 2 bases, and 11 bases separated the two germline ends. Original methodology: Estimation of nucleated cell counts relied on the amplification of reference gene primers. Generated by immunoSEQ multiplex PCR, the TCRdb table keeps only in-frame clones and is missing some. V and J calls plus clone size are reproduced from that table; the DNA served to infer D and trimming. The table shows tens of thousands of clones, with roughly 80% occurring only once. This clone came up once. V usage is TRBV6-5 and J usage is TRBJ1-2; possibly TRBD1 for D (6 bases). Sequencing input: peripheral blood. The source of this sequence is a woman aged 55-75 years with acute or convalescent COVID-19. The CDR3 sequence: CASIRTENYGYTF. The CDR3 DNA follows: TGTGCCAGCATCCGGACAGAAAACTATGGCTACACCTTC.